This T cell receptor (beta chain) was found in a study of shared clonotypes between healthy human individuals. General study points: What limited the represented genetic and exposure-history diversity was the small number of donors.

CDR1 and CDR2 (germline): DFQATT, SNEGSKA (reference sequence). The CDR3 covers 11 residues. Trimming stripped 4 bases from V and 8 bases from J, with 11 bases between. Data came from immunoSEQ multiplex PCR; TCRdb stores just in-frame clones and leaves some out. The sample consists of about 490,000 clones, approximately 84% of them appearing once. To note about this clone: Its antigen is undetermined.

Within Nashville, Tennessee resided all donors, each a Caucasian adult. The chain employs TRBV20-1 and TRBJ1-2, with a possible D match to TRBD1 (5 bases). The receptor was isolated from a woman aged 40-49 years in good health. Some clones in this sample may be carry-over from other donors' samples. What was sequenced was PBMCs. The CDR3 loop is CSANSGAGYTF. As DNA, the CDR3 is TGCAGTGCTAATTCCGGGGCCGGCTACACCTTC.